This record looks at one T cell receptor beta chain sequence and its context. The antigen is undetermined. Here immunoSEQ multiplex PCR was the method, and the copy in TCRdb shows in-frame clones only, minus some. The sample includes approximately 400,000 clones, just over 95% of them seen just once. These data come from a study of shared clonotypes between healthy human individuals. Study-wide findings and caveats: The genetic and exposure-history diversity represented was limited by few donors.

V was pared by 11 bases and J by 3 bases, with 20 bases between. The CDR3 has 14 residues. Germline V gives CDR1 MNHNS, CDR2 SASEGT. The source material was memory CD8+ T cells sorted from blood. The subset: CD45RO+ cells pooled with CCR7-negative TemRA cells. V and J are TRBV6-1 and TRBJ2-7, with D maybe TRBD2 (6 bases). This clonotype was sampled from a man aged 25 to 40 in good health. The CDR3 is CAARTWRANYEQYF. As DNA, the CDR3 is TGTGCCGCTAGAACTTGGAGGGCCAACTACGAGCAGTACTTC.